The sequence of this TCR beta chain was determined in a study of T cell repertoires in cytomegalovirus infection. Study-wide context: As its CMV epitopes, the study selected recently identified HLA-C-restricted and well-studied HLA-B-restricted targets. Public TCR beta signatures provided an indication of both CMV infection and a matching HLA type.

One entry per CDR3 protein, called by TCRdb with MiXCR from the reads. The sample holds about half a million distinct CDR3 sequences; approximately 46% are singletons and the top ten take 43%. Study results and limitations: CMV carriers with the relevant HLA were identified by cumulative public TCR beta family frequency. HLA-C-restricted CMV clonotypes gave the most frequent clonotype in two of eight donors.

As to this clonotype: Its specificity is unknown.

The CDR3 has 16 residues. Germline V gene lookup returns CDR1 SGHTA and CDR2 FQGNSA. With 1 base clipped from V and 2 bases from J, the junction kept 7 bases outside the gene matches. The sequence derives from a human donor in good health (CMV status not recorded). Some clones in this sample may be carry-over from other donors' samples. The chain has TRBV7-2 and TRBJ2-7, with TRBD2 matching 8 bases. The specimen comprised cultured PBMCs, sampled from culture after CMV antigen stimulation. The CDR3 DNA reads TGTGCCAGCAGCTTAGTGTCCGGGGGGGAGGCCTACGAGCAGTACTTC. It is translated as CASSLVSGGEAYEQYF.